Following are 8 T cell receptor beta chains from one sample sequenced in a study of response to subunit inactivated influenza vaccine. TCRdb recomputed calls from the RT-PCR reads with MiXCR, one row per CDR3 protein. The sample consists of roughly 500,000 distinct CDR3 sequences, about 15% of them appearing once. The sequencing used CD4+ T cells sorted from PBMCs, collected less than 30 months after vaccination. Source of these receptors: a man between 50 and 75 years old who received an inactivated influenza vaccine.

This chain connects TRBV14 to TRBJ2-2, with D tentatively TRBD1 or TRBD2 (5 bases each). The germline V gene has CDR1 SGHDN and CDR2 FVKESK. The CDR3 loop spans 16 amino acids. Trimming took off 6 bases at V and 2 bases at J, with 16 bases between the two ends. DNA of the CDR3: TGTGCCAGCAGTCGCCTGGGACGGTCTAACACCGGGGAGCTGTTTTTT. It is translated as CASSRLGRSNTGELFF.

The J gene is TRBJ1-6, the V gene TRBV10-3, with TRBD1 matching over 7 bases. Germline CDR1 ENHRY, CDR2 SYGVKD. V shed 3 bases and J 8 bases; nucleotides not matched to a gene: 4. The CDR3 consists of 14 residues. Here the CDR3 DNA reads TGTGCCATCAGTGAACGGGACAGCGATTCACCCCTCCACTTT. Encoded protein: CAISERDSDSPLHF.

The chain joins TRBV20-1 to TRBJ2-5, with D possibly TRBD1 on 6 matching bases. Germline V gene data show CDR1 as DFQATT and CDR2 as SNEGSKA (reference sequence). The V gene lost 4 bases and the J gene lost 5 bases, with 14 bases spanning the gap. This CDR3 has 13 amino acids. DNA of the CDR3: TGCAGTGCTAAGACAGGTCGAGGGGAGACCCAGTACTTC. Amino acids: CSAKTGRGETQYF.

This clonotype was observed a few times. The rearrangement links TRBV13 to TRBJ2-1; a weak D match, TRBD2 (5 bases). Germline-derived CDR1 and CDR2 are PRHDT and FYEKMQ (reference sequence). The CDR3 runs to 12 residues. V was trimmed by 5 bases and J by 7 bases, leaving 9 bases between them. CDR3 amino acids: CASSKTGNEQFF. In DNA form, the CDR3 reads TGTGCCAGCAGCAAGACGGGGAATGAGCAGTTCTTC.

This clonotype was observed a few times. The chain couples TRBV6-5 to TRBJ1-6, with D uncertain. V lost 2 bases, J lost 9 bases, and 11 bases lay in between. Germline V gene data show CDR1 as MNHEY and CDR2 as SVGAGI. This CDR3 contains 14 residues. The DNA of the CDR3 is TGTGCCAGCAGTTACAGGGAAGGTTTTTCACCCCTCCACTTT. Translating it yields CASSYREGFSPLHF.

This clonotype was observed at least ten times. This chain links TRBV12-3 or TRBV12-4 with TRBJ2-1; 8 positions match TRBD2. The CDR3 has 15 residues. The trim removed 6 bases at V and 7 bases at J, leaving 11 bases unmatched. As DNA, the CDR3 is TGTGCCAGCAGCCGTACTGGCGGGGGGCAGAATGAGCAGTTCTTC. This encodes CASSRTGGGQNEQFF.

J is TRBJ1-3 and V is TRBV6-1; TRBD1 matches 8 bases. CDR3 length: 15 amino acids. CDR1 is MNHNS and CDR2 is SASEGT in the germline V gene. The V gene end was trimmed by 8 bases and the J gene end by 1 base; junction bases not matched to a gene: 7. The CDR3 DNA is TGTGCCAGCTATGGACAGGGCTCTTCTGGAAACACCATATATTTT. Translating gives CASYGQGSSGNTIYF.

This clonotype has more than one count but fewer than ten. The chain links TRBV28 to TRBJ1-5; 9 positions match TRBD1. With 5 bases clipped from V and 5 bases from J, the junction kept 7 bases outside the gene matches. The CDR3 totals 15 residues. The V gene's germline CDR1 is MDHEN and CDR2 SYDVKM. In nucleotides, the CDR3 is TGTGCCAGCAGTAAGGGACAGGGTAATCATCAGCCCCAGCATTTT. This translates into CASSKGQGNHQPQHF.